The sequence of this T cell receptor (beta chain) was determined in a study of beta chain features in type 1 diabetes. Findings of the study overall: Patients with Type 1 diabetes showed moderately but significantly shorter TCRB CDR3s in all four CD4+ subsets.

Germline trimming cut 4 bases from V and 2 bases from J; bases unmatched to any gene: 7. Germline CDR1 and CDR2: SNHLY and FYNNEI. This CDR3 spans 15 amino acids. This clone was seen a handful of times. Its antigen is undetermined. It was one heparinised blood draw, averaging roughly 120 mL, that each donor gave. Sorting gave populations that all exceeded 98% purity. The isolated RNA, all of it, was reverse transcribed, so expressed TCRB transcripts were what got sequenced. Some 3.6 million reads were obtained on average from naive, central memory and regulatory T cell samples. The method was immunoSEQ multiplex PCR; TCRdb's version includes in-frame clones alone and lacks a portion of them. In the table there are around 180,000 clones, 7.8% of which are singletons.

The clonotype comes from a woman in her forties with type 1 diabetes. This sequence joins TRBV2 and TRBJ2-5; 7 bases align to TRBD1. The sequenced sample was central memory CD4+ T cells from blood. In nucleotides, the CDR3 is TGTGCCAGCAGTGCGCAGGGACAGCTTCAAGAGACCCAGTACTTC. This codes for CASSAQGQLQETQYF.